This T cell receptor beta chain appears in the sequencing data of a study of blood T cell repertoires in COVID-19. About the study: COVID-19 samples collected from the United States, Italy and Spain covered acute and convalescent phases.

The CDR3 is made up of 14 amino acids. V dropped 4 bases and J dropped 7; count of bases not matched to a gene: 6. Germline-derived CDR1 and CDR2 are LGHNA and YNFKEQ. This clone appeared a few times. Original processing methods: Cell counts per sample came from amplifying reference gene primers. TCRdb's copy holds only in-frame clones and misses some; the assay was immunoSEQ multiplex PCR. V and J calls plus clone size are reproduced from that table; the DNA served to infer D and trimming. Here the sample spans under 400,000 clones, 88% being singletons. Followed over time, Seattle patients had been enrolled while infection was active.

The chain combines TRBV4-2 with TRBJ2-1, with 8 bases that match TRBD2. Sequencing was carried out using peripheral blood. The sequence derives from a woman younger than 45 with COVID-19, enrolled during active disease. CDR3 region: CASSPGGARNEQFF. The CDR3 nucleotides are TGTGCCAGCAGCCCGGGGGGGGCTAGGAATGAGCAGTTCTTC.